This section outlines one T cell receptor beta chain sequence together with its context. Deletions cut 6 bases from V and 5 bases from J, with 13 bases between. The CDR3 totals 13 residues. The data are from a study of blood T cell repertoires in COVID-19. Study information: T cells, B-cell-depleted T cells, or PBMCs supplied cDNA or gDNA.

Clones were sequenced by immunoSEQ multiplex PCR, and TCRdb holds only the in-frame ones, with some missing. The table shows under 300,000 clones, with approximately 90% occurring only once. The chain combines TRBV12-3 or TRBV12-4 with TRBJ2-5; a possible D gene is TRBD2 (6 bases). The sequence was collected from a woman in her twenties or thirties with active or convalescent COVID-19. The sample consisted of peripheral blood. Here the CDR3 reads CASSRTSTETQYF. The CDR3 nucleotides are TGTGCCAGCAGCCGAACTAGCACGGAGACCCAGTACTTC.